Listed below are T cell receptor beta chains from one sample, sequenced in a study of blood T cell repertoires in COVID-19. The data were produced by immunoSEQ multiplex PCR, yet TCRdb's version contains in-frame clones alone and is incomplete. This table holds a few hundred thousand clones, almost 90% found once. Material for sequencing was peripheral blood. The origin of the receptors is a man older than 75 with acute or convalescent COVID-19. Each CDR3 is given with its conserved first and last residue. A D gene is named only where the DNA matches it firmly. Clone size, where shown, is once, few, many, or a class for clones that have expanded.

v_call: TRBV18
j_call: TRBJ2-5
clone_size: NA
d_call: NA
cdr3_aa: CASSPRGGAPETQYF
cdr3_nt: TGTGCCAGCTCACCTCGAGGGGGGGCCCCAGAGACCCAGTACTTC

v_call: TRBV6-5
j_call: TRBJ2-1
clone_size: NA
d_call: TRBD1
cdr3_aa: CASSFPGTGGNEQFF
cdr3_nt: TGTGCCAGCAGTTTCCCCGGGACAGGGGGGAATGAGCAGTTCTTC

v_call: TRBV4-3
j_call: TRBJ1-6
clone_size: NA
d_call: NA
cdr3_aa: CASSHGQRRSPLHF
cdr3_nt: TGCGCCAGCAGCCATGGACAGAGACGGTCACCCCTCCACTTT

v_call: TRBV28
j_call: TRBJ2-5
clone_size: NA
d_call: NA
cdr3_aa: CASSYGSGEETQYF
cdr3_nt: TGTGCCAGCAGTTATGGGTCAGGGGAAGAGACCCAGTACTTC

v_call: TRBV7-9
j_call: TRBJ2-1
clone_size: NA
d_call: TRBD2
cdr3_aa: CASSLGVGRVINEQFF
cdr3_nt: TGTGCCAGCAGCTTAGGGGTAGGGAGGGTGATCAATGAGCAGTTCTTC

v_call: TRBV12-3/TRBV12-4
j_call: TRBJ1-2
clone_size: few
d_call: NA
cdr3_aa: CASSLGSGYTF
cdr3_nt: TGTGCCAGCAGTTTAGGTAGCGGCTACACCTTC

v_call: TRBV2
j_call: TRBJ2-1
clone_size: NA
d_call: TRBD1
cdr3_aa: CASRMDRDNEQFF
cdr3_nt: TGTGCCAGCAGAATGGACAGGGACAATGAGCAGTTCTTC

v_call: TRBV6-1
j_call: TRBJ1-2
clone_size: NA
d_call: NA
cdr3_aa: CASSERGPYGYTF
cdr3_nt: TGTGCCAGCAGTGAAAGGGGCCCCTATGGCTACACCTTC

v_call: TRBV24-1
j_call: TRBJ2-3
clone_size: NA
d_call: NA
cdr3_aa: CATSDQGAESTDTQYF
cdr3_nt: TGTGCCACCAGTGATCAAGGGGCGGAAAGCACAGATACGCAGTATTTT

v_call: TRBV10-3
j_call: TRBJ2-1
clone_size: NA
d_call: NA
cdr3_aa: CAISEGGADNEQFF
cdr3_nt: TGTGCCATCAGTGAGGGGGGGGCGGACAATGAGCAGTTCTTC

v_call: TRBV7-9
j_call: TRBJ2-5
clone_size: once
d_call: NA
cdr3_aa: CASSPDGNGQETQYF
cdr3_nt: TGTGCCAGCAGCCCAGACGGGAACGGCCAAGAGACCCAGTACTTC

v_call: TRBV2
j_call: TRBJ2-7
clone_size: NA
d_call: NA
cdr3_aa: CASSEARLEQYF
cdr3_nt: TGTGCCAGCAGTGAAGCGCGACTCGAGCAGTACTTC

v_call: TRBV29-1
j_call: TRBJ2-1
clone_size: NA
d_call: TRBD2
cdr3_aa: CSVVRLASEQFF
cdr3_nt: TGCAGCGTTGTGAGACTAGCGAGTGAGCAGTTCTTC

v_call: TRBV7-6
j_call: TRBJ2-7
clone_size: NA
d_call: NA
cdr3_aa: CASSLATGEVYEQYF
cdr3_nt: TGTGCCAGCAGCTTAGCTACAGGGGAGGTCTACGAGCAGTACTTC

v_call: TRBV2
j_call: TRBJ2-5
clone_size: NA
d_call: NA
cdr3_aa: CAEGRGETQYF
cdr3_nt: TGTGCGGAAGGGCGAGGGGAGACCCAGTACTTC

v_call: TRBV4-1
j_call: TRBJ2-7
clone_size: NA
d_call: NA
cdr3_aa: CASSLQGYEQYF
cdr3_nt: TGCGCCAGCAGCCTGCAGGGTTACGAGCAGTACTTC

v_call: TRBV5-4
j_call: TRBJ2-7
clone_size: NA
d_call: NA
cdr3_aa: CASSTDSFAYEQYF
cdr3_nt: TGTGCCAGCAGCACGGACAGTTTTGCCTACGAGCAGTACTTC

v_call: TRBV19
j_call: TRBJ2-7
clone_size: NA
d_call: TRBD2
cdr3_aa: CASSRPGTSGSLSSYEQYF
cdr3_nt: TGTGCCAGTAGTCGTCCCGGGACTAGCGGGAGCCTAAGCTCCTACGAGCAGTACTTC

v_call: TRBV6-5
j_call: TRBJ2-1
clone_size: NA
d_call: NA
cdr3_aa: CASSTSGESNEQFF
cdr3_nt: NA

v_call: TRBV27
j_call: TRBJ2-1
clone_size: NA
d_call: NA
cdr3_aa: CASKHTRAGYNEQFF
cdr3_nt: TGTGCCAGCAAACATACACGGGCGGGTTACAATGAGCAGTTCTTC

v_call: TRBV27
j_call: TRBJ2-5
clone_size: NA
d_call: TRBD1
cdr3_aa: CASSTRTGQETQYF
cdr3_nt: TGTGCCAGCAGTACCCGGACAGGCCAAGAGACCCAGTACTTC

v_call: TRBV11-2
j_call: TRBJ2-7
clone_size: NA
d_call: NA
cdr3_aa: CASSESSYEQYF
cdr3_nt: TGTGCCAGCAGCGAGAGCTCCTACGAGCAGTACTTC

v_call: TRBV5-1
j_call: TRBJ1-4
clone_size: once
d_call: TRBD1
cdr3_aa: CASSRQGIRSNEKLFF
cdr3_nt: TGCGCCAGCAGCCGACAGGGGATACGCTCTAATGAAAAACTGTTTTTT

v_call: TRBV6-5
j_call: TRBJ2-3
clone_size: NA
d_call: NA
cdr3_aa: CASGDRVLTDTQYF
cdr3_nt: TGTGCCAGCGGAGACCGGGTTCTCACAGATACGCAGTATTTT

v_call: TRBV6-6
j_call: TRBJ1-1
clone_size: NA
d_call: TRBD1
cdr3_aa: CASSPTGGASTEAFF
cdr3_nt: TGTGCCAGCAGCCCGACAGGGGGAGCGAGCACTGAAGCTTTCTTT

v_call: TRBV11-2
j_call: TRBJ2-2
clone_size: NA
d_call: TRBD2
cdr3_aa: CASSRLAGVGELFF
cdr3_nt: TGTGCCAGCAGCAGACTAGCGGGAGTGGGGGAGCTGTTTTTT

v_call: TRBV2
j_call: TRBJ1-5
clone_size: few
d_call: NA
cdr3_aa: CASSSETPSNQPQHF
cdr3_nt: TGTGCCAGCAGTTCTGAGACACCGAGCAATCAGCCCCAGCATTTT

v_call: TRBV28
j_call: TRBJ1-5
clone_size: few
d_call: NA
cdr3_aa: CASSPPRSGDQPQHF
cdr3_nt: TGTGCCAGCAGTCCTCCACGATCGGGGGATCAGCCCCAGCATTTT

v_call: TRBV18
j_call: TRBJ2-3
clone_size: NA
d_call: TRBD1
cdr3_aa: CASSPRTGGNTDTQYF
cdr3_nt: TGTGCCAGCTCACCCCGAACAGGGGGCAACACAGATACGCAGTATTTT